The present TCR beta chain was sequenced within a study of cytomegalovirus exposure and HLA in healthy donors. About the study: The approximately 120 validation repertoires, a later analysis reported, used the same platform as the roughly 730 repertoires from the first cohort.

This clone was counted only a few times. Losses at the gene ends were 5 bases for V and 2 bases for J; bases not matched to a gene: 3. The CDR3 totals 14 residues. CDR1 is MNHEY and CDR2 is SVGAGI in the germline V gene. TCRdb's copy holds only in-frame clones and misses some; the assay was immunoSEQ multiplex PCR. The sample includes fewer than 200,000 clones, 85% seen only once; the top ten take approximately 15%. Sequenced sample: PBMCs. This receptor was taken from a man aged 18 to 35 in good health and CMV-seropositive. This chain links TRBV6-5 with TRBJ1-1; 9 bases are shared with TRBD1. CDR3 in DNA: TGTGCCAGCAGTAGGACAGGGGTTAACACTGAAGCTTTCTTT. Residues: CASSRTGVNTEAFF.